The 19 T cell receptor beta chains below were found in one sample sequenced in a study of blood T cell repertoires in COVID-19 (dated by TCRdb to 2020 to 2021). The method was the immunoSEQ multiplex PCR assay. TCRdb re-hosts the immuneACCESS table, in-frame sequences only. Its copies lack some clones; in the studies checked, an unresolved V gene accounts for under half of them, and the cause for the rest is not known. The table for this sample lists around 250,000 clones; approximately 89% of them were counted only once. 4.6% of the sample lies in the top ten. The sample comprised peripheral blood. These receptors were collected from a woman aged 40 to 50 who had recovered from COVID-19.

This clone was counted between two and nine times. CDR3 bases: TGTGCCAGCAGCTTGCAACTAGCGGGACGGTCCACAGATACGCAGTATTTT. Encoded protein: CASSLQLAGRSTDTQYF. The chain has TRBV5-6 and TRBJ2-3; TRBD2 agrees at 10 bases. Germline trimming cut 1 base from V and 2 bases from J; bases unmatched to any gene: 7. In germline, CDR1 is SGHDT, CDR2 YYEEEE. The CDR3 totals 17 residues.

The J gene is TRBJ1-1, the V gene TRBV2; no clear D. Trimming left V 3 bases short and J 4 bases short, with 15 bases between. This CDR3 comprises 15 residues. Germline V gives CDR1 SNHLY, CDR2 FYNNEI. The CDR3 region is CASSEVRVLSTEAFF. CDR3 in DNA: TGTGCCAGCAGTGAGGTTCGGGTGTTGAGCACTGAAGCTTTCTTT.

The chain's CDR3 is CASSKEGLAGGQDEQYV. The CDR3 nucleotides are TGTGCCAGCAGCAAAGAGGGCCTAGCGGGAGGACAGGACGAGCAGTACGTC. This chain connects TRBV21-1 to TRBJ2-7; TRBD2, the table's D call, was not compared with the DNA. TRBV21-1 is marked as a pseudogene. CDR3 length: 17 residues.

This clone has a single count. J is TRBJ1-4 and V is TRBV5-1; TRBD1 matches 7 bases. The V gene's germline CDR1 is SGHRS and CDR2 YFSETQ. The CDR3 loop spans 15 amino acids. Trimming took 5 bases from V and 7 from J; bases not matched to a gene: 11. The CDR3 reads CASRDDRESSEKLFF. Here the CDR3 DNA reads TGCGCCAGCAGGGATGACAGGGAGAGTAGTGAAAAACTGTTTTTT.

The rearrangement joins TRBV3-1 (or the pseudogene TRBV3-2) to TRBJ2-5; 12 positions agree with TRBD2. V shed 4 bases and J 2 bases; nucleotides not matched to a gene: 5. The CDR3 is made up of 16 amino acids. Germline V CDR1 and CDR2: LGHDT, YNNKEL (reference sequence). The CDR3 sequence is CASSLRTSGNQETQYF. The CDR3 bases are TGTGCCAGCAGCCTACGGACTAGCGGGAATCAAGAGACCCAGTACTTC.

This chain uses TRBV19 with TRBJ2-7; D might be TRBD2 (5 bases). Germline values: CDR1 LNHDA, CDR2 SQIVND (reference sequence). The CDR3 consists of 14 residues. Trimming stripped 7 bases from V and 2 bases from J, with 15 bases between. The CDR3 loop is CASTEAGGTYEQYV. CDR3 in DNA: TGTGCCAGTACGGAGGCGGGTGGCACCTACGAGCAGTACGTC.

The chain has TRBV15 and TRBJ2-3; TRBD2 is a possible D gene (5 bases). Trimming shortened V by 5 bases and J by 5 bases, and 20 bases separated the two germline ends. Per the germline V gene, CDR1 is LNHNV and CDR2 is YYDKDF (reference sequence). This CDR3 spans 16 amino acids. The CDR3 loop is CATSAQSAGNGDTQYF. The CDR3 DNA reads as TGTGCCACCAGCGCCCAGAGCGCCGGGAATGGAGATACGCAGTATTTT.

V and J are TRBV20-1 and TRBJ1-1; the D is unclear. V was trimmed by 3 bases and J by 4 bases, leaving 18 bases between them. The CDR3 covers 15 residues. Germline V gene sequence: CDR1 DFQATT, CDR2 SNEGSKA (reference sequence). DNA of the CDR3: TGCAGTGCTAGTCCAGGTGCCGGCGGGTCCACTGAAGCTTTCTTT. This gives the protein CSASPGAGGSTEAFF.

The chain has TRBV7-2 and TRBJ1-6; 8 nucleotides match TRBD1. Trimming at V came to 3 bases and at J to 9 bases, leaving 7 bases not matched to a gene. The CDR3 length is 15 residues. CDR1 and CDR2 (germline): SGHTA, FQGNSA. This CDR3 is CASSFPDRVVSPLHF. The CDR3 region has the DNA TGTGCCAGCAGCTTTCCGGACAGGGTAGTTTCACCCCTCCACTTT.

This clone was counted a few times. V usage is TRBV7-8 and J usage is TRBJ2-3, with 7 bases that match TRBD2. This CDR3 spans 17 amino acids. The junction had 13 bases not matched to a gene; V was cut back by 5 bases and J by 2 bases. Per germline, CDR1 SGHVS and CDR2 FQNEAQ. Here the CDR3 DNA reads TGTGCCAGCAGCCTCACGATCGGACTAGACAACACAGATACGCAGTATTTT. It translates to CASSLTIGLDNTDTQYF.

The V and J genes are TRBV24-1 and TRBJ2-1; perhaps TRBD1 as D (5 bases). This CDR3 spans 15 amino acids. Trimming took off 2 bases at V and 7 bases at J, with 14 bases between the two ends. In germline, CDR1 is KGHDR, CDR2 SFDVKD. DNA of the CDR3: TGTGCCACCAGTGATTCTCCCGGTAAGGGGAATGAGCAGTTCTTC. This gives the protein CATSDSPGKGNEQFF.

Comments on this clone: This specimen includes other DNA sequences encoding the same CDR3. The chain recombines TRBV2 with TRBJ1-5, with 8 bases identical to TRBD1. V trimming: 6 bases; J trimming: 2 bases; junction bases outside the gene matches: 6. The CDR3 runs to 15 residues. The germline V gene encodes CDR1 SNHLY and CDR2 FYNNEI. The chain's CDR3 is CASSTDRVGNQPQHF. DNA for the CDR3: TGTGCCAGCAGCACGGACAGGGTCGGCAATCAGCCCCAGCATTTT.

The chain is built from TRBV5-4 and TRBJ1-2, with D possibly matching TRBD1 (6 bases). The length of the CDR3 is 15 residues. V lost 3 bases to trimming and J lost 7 bases, with 19 bases between them. Per germline, CDR1 SGHNT and CDR2 YYREEE (reference sequence). The chain's CDR3 is CASSSPGQTTRGYTF. In DNA form, the CDR3 reads TGTGCCAGCAGCTCGCCGGGACAAACTACTCGTGGCTACACCTTC.

The chain combines TRBV2 with TRBJ2-5; 10 bases align to TRBD1. Trimming cost V 3 bases and J 5 bases; bases outside gene matches: 6. This CDR3 is built from 15 residues. Germline V lookup: CDR1 SNHLY, CDR2 FYNNEI. The CDR3 DNA sequence: TGTGCCAGCAGTGAGGGACAGGGGTCTCGTGAGACCCAGTACTTC. The encoded protein is CASSEGQGSRETQYF. Drawing the rest from reference TRBV2 and TRBJ2-5, the complete variable domain is EPEVTQTPSHQVTQMGQEVILRCVPISNHLYFYWYRQILGQKVEFLVSFYNNEISEKSEIFDDQFSVERPDGSNFTLKIRSTKLEDSAMYFCASSEGQGSRETQYFGPGTRLLVL.

The chain has TRBV9 and TRBJ2-3; 7 nucleotides agree with TRBD2. Germline assignment: CDR1 SGDLS and CDR2 YYNGEE. CDR3 length equals 16 residues. J was trimmed by 2 bases and V by 3 bases; bases with no gene match: 9. For the CDR3, the DNA is TGTGCCAGCAGCGCCCTAGGGACTACCCCCACAGATACGCAGTATTTT. This gives the protein CASSALGTTPTDTQYF.

V is TRBV7-9 and J is TRBJ1-2; 12 bases are a match to TRBD1. The ends lost 0 bases at V and 4 bases at J; junction bases unmatched: 12. Germline V gives CDR1 SEHNR, CDR2 FQNEAQ (reference sequence). The CDR3 sequence is 19 residues long. The CDR3 DNA reads as TGTGCCAGCAGCTTAGCGGGCTCGGGACAGGGGGCGTCTGGCTATGGCTACACCTTC. This translates into CASSLAGSGQGASGYGYTF.

V is TRBV28 and J is TRBJ1-1; a weak D match, TRBD1 (6 bases). This CDR3 contains 14 residues. V lost 8 bases and J 4 bases, leaving 17 bases between the germline ends. Germline V gives CDR1 MDHEN, CDR2 SYDVKM. CDR3 bases: TGTGCCAGCCACTGGGGGGGCTTGAGCACTGAAGCTTTCTTT. The encoded protein is CASHWGGLSTEAFF.

This chain links TRBV9 with TRBJ2-2; no reliable D call. The CDR3 runs 11 residues. The germline CDR1 and CDR2 sequences are SGDLS and YYNGEE. Trimming cost V 3 bases and J 6 bases, with 3 bases left between them. The CDR3 sequence: CASSAAGELFF. In DNA form, the CDR3 reads TGTGCCAGCAGCGCAGCCGGGGAGCTGTTTTTT.

The chain couples TRBV9 to TRBJ2-7; 7 nucleotides align to TRBD1. The V gene's germline CDR1 is SGDLS and CDR2 YYNGEE. This CDR3 contains 15 residues. Trimming cost V 0 bases and J 0 bases; bases outside gene matches: 3. In nucleotides, the CDR3 is TGTGCCAGCAGCGTAGCTCCAGGGGGCTCCTACGAGCAGTACTTC. Translated, it gives CASSVAPGGSYEQYF. The full variable domain, completed using reference TRBV9 and TRBJ2-7, is DSGVTQTPKHLITATGQRVTLRCSPRSGDLSVYWYQQSLDQGLQFLIQYYNGEERAKGNILERFSAQQFPDLHSELNLSSLELGDSALYFCASSVAPGGSYEQYFGPGTRLTVT.